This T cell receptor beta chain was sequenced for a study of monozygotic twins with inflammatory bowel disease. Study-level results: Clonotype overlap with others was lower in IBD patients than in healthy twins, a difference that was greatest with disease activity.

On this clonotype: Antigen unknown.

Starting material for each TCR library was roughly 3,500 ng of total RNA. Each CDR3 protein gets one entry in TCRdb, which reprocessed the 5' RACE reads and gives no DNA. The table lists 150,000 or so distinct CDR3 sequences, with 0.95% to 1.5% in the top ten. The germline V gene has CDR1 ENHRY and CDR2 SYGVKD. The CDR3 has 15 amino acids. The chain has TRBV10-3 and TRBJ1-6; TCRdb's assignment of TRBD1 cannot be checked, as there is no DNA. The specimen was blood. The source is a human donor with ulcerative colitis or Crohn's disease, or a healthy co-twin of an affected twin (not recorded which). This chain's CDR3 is CAISAGDRNNSPLHF.